This entry lists 23 T cell receptor beta chains sequenced from one sample in a study of identical twins (dated by TCRdb to the mid-2010s). Library preparation used 5' RACE. Sequencer: Illumina HiSeq 2000. The public sequencing data were trimmed at Q25 with fastp and processed into clonotypes with MiXCR by TCRdb, which kept only in-frame beta chains. Under each unique CDR3 protein, matching rows form one entry showing the most common genes and DNA. This sample is represented by around 220,000 distinct CDR3 sequences; roughly 13% of them were singletons. Of the sample, 8.5% to 10% is held by the ten largest clones. The source material was memory (CD45RO+) T cells sorted from blood. Read against the paper, the sample's cell subset or site label means: CD45RO+ enriched T cells. These receptors originate from a young woman in good health.

The chain employs TRBV29-1 and TRBJ1-1; the D is unclear. The CDR3 totals 12 residues. Trimming shortened V by 4 bases and J by 1 base, and 7 bases separated the two germline ends. The germline V gene has CDR1 SQVTM and CDR2 ANQGSEA. The chain's CDR3 is CSVALPNTEAFF. CDR3 coding DNA: TGCAGCGTTGCTCTCCCGAACACTGAAGCTTTCTTT. Variable domain in full (rest from reference TRBV29-1 and TRBJ1-1): SAVISQKPSRDICQRGTSLTIQCQVDSQVTMMFWYRQQPGQSLTLIATANQGSEATYESGFVIDKFPISRPNLTFSTLTVSNMSPEDSSIYLCSVALPNTEAFFGQGTRLTVV.

The gene calls are TRBV7-8 and TRBJ1-2; no firm D call. CDR1 and CDR2 (germline): SGHVS, FQNEAQ. Trimming pared 5 bases from V and 6 bases from J, leaving 16 bases between. The CDR3 has 14 amino acids. The CDR3 is CASSTTQDLDGYTF. The CDR3 nucleotides read TGTGCCAGCAGCACTACGCAGGATCTCGATGGCTACACCTTC.

The chain combines TRBV19 with TRBJ1-6; perhaps TRBD1 as D (5 bases). The V and J ends lost 7 bases and 7 bases respectively, with 14 bases between them. The CDR3 is made up of 14 amino acids. Germline V gene data show CDR1 as LNHDA and CDR2 as SQIVND (reference sequence). CDR3 residues: CASIPGRGNSPLHF. The CDR3 nucleotides are TGTGCCAGTATTCCGGGACGGGGAAATTCACCCCTCCACTTT.

The chain joins TRBV7-9 to TRBJ2-3, with TRBD2 matching 7 bases. Germline V gene data show CDR1 as SEHNR and CDR2 as FQNEAQ (reference sequence). The CDR3 contains 15 residues. Losses at the gene ends were 5 bases for V and 6 bases for J; bases not matched to a gene: 11. The CDR3 bases are TGTGCCAGCAGCCGGATTGGGGGGGTCACGGATACGCAGTATTTT. This gives the protein CASSRIGGVTDTQYF.

This chain joins TRBV7-9 and TRBJ2-5; D might be TRBD2 (5 bases). The CDR3 runs to 16 residues. The ends were cut back, 2 bases at V and 2 bases at J, with 15 bases in the middle. Germline assignment: CDR1 SEHNR and CDR2 FQNEAQ (reference sequence). The CDR3 sequence: CASSLPRGLGQETQYF. CDR3 nucleotide sequence: TGTGCCAGCAGCTTACCCCGCGGACTGGGACAAGAGACCCAGTACTTC.

This clonotype came up a few times. The gene calls are TRBV25-1 and TRBJ2-7; 7 bases match TRBD1. J was trimmed by 3 bases and V by 3 bases; bases with no gene match: 2. This CDR3 is built from 13 residues. CDR1 and CDR2 (germline): MGHDK, SYGVNS. In DNA, the CDR3 is TGTGCCAGCAGTGAGGACAGGTACTACGAGCAGTACTTC. Translation gives CASSEDRYYEQYF.

This clonotype was counted only a few times. The chain employs TRBV20-1 and TRBJ2-5; possibly TRBD1 or TRBD2 for D (5 bases each). The ends were cut back, 6 bases at V and 5 bases at J, with 19 bases in the middle. Germline V gives CDR1 DFQATT, CDR2 SNEGSKA (reference sequence). This CDR3 is built from 14 residues. The CDR3 coding sequence is TGCAGTGCCCGAAGGGCCGGGGCGGGCGAGACCCAGTACTTC. Translating gives CSARRAGAGETQYF.

Ten or more counts support this clonotype. The V gene is TRBV5-6, the J gene TRBJ2-7; D remains ambiguous. Per germline, CDR1 SGHDT and CDR2 YYEEEE. The CDR3 loop spans 15 amino acids. Trimming left V 6 bases short and J 3 bases short, with 19 bases between. CDR3 loop: CASTPWPPTYYEQYF. The CDR3 DNA reads as TGTGCCAGCACCCCTTGGCCGCCCACTTACTACGAGCAGTACTTC.

This clonotype was recorded at least ten times. CDR3 DNA sequence: TGTGCCAGCAGTTTAGCGATCGCGGGACACTCCTACAATGAGCAGTTCTTC. Its protein is CASSLAIAGHSYNEQFF. The V and J genes are TRBV12-3 or TRBV12-4 and TRBJ2-1, with D perhaps assigned TRBD1 or TRBD2 (6 bases each). The CDR3 has 17 residues. Trimming removed 0 bases from V and 0 bases from J, with 12 bases in between.

The chain employs TRBV15 and TRBJ2-1; D not certain. This CDR3 is 16 amino acids long. Germline V gene lookup returns CDR1 LNHNV and CDR2 YYDKDF (reference sequence). The V end was cut by 1 base, the J end by 2 bases, with 12 bases between. The CDR3 DNA reads TGTGCCACCAGCAGAGCCCCGGCGACGACCTACAATGAGCAGTTCTTC. It specifies CATSRAPATTYNEQFF.

Only a few counts were recorded for this clonotype. The V and J genes are TRBV12-3 or TRBV12-4 and TRBJ1-5, with a possible D match to TRBD1 (5 bases). The CDR3 covers 14 residues. Trimming left V 3 bases short and J 6 bases short, with 12 bases between. CDR3 bases: TGTGCCAGCAGTTTCCGACAGTTCGGTCAGCCCCAGCATTTT. This gives the protein CASSFRQFGQPQHF.

The chain employs TRBV5-6 and TRBJ2-3, with 10 bases that match TRBD2. The junction had 7 bases not matched to a gene; V was cut back by 4 bases and J by 2 bases. CDR1 SGHDT and CDR2 YYEEEE come from the germline V gene. This CDR3 contains 16 residues. The CDR3 loop reads CASSGGLADSTDTQYF. DNA for the CDR3: TGTGCCAGCAGCGGCGGACTAGCGGATTCCACAGATACGCAGTATTTT.

This clonotype turned up a few times. The V gene is TRBV12-3 or TRBV12-4, the J gene TRBJ2-3, with D tentatively TRBD1 (6 bases). V lost 6 bases and J lost 0, with 13 bases in between. This CDR3 region has 15 residues. CDR3 loop: CASSPQGTSTDTQYF. The CDR3 nucleotides read TGTGCCAGCAGCCCACAGGGAACTAGCACAGATACGCAGTATTTT.

The sample holds a few counts of this clonotype. The chain joins TRBV6-1 to TRBJ2-7, with a possible D match to TRBD2 (5 bases). Trimming stripped 7 bases from V and 7 bases from J, with 17 bases between. The CDR3 sequence is 13 residues long. Germline V gene sequence: CDR1 MNHNS, CDR2 SASEGT. CDR3 loop: CASNTGHRGEQYF. DNA for the CDR3: TGTGCCAGCAATACGGGCCATCGAGGGGAGCAGTACTTC.

This clonotype turned up a few times. The chain links TRBV6-1 to TRBJ2-7; TRBD1 agrees at 8 bases. V gave up 3 bases and J gave up 5 bases; unmatched junction bases: 6. The CDR3 is 14 amino acids. Germline lookup yields CDR1 MNHNS and CDR2 SASEGT. The CDR3 is CASSDGTGLNEQYF. For the CDR3, the DNA is TGTGCCAGCAGTGATGGGACAGGTCTCAACGAGCAGTACTTC.

The chain carries TRBV2 and TRBJ2-1; TRBD2 aligns across 11 bases. The J segment lost 9 bases and the V segment lost 7 bases, leaving 11 bases of the junction unmatched. CDR1 is SNHLY and CDR2 is FYNNEI in the germline V gene. There are 15 residues in the CDR3. The CDR3 DNA reads TGTGCCAGCATTCTTAGCGGGGGGGCCTCAAGTGAGCAGTTCTTC. Its translation: CASILSGGASSEQFF.

The chain has TRBV7-8 and TRBJ2-7, with D perhaps matching TRBD1 (6 bases). V was cut by 3 bases and J by 0 bases, with 12 bases left in between. The CDR3 has 15 amino acids. Germline-derived CDR1 and CDR2 are SGHVS and FQNEAQ. CDR3 loop: CASSFGKDSSYEQYF. CDR3 sequence (DNA): TGTGCCAGCAGCTTCGGTAAGGACAGCTCCTACGAGCAGTACTTC.

There are a few counts of this clonotype. This chain joins TRBV20-1 and TRBJ1-1; D gene uncertain. Germline loops: CDR1 DFQATT, CDR2 SNEGSKA (reference sequence). The V end lost 2 bases, the J end lost 0 bases, and 13 bases lay between the germline ends. This CDR3 is built from 15 residues. The CDR3 DNA is TGCAGTGCTAGAATGGCGTCCAGGCTGAACACTGAAGCTTTCTTT. This sequence encodes CSARMASRLNTEAFF.

The chain recombines TRBV7-2 with TRBJ2-2; TRBD1 aligns across 9 bases. The CDR3 sequence is 15 residues long. The ends lost 5 bases at V and 7 bases at J; junction bases unmatched: 8. Germline V lookup: CDR1 SGHTA, CDR2 FQGNSA. The CDR3, as DNA: TGTGCCAGCAGCATCTGGACAGGGGCTGACGGGGAGCTGTTTTTT. The encoded protein is CASSIWTGADGELFF.

The rearrangement uses TRBV11-2 and TRBJ1-2; D is uncertain. The CDR3 sequence is 12 residues long. Trimming removed 1 base at V and 8 bases at J, with 8 bases between. Germline CDR1 and CDR2: SGHAT and FQNNGV. CDR3 in DNA: TGTGCCAGCAGCTTAGCCTCATCCGGCTACACCTTC. As protein: CASSLASSGYTF.

This clonotype was found a few times. This chain connects TRBV20-1 to TRBJ2-3, with TRBD1 matching over 9 bases. Germline CDR1 and CDR2: DFQATT and SNEGSKA (reference sequence). The CDR3 extends over 13 amino acids. Trimming removed 5 bases from V and 3 bases from J; junction bases left unmatched: 3. The CDR3, as DNA: TGCAGTGCTGGGACAGGGAGAACAGATACGCAGTATTTT. Translation: CSAGTGRTDTQYF.

This clonotype turned up a few times. The gene calls are TRBV7-9 and TRBJ1-1; 9 bases are a match to TRBD1. The CDR3 covers 15 residues. Trimming removed 1 base from V and 4 bases from J; junction bases left unmatched: 4. Germline loops: CDR1 SEHNR, CDR2 FQNEAQ (reference sequence). This CDR3 is CASSLVTGGSTEAFF. Here the CDR3 DNA reads TGTGCCAGCAGCTTAGTAACAGGGGGCTCCACTGAAGCTTTCTTT.

This chain uses TRBV6-6 with TRBJ2-7; D is undetermined. CDR3 length: 11 amino acids. Germline-derived CDR1 and CDR2 are MNHNY and SVGAGI (reference sequence). V lost 0 bases and J 6 bases, leaving 3 bases between the germline ends. As DNA, the CDR3 is TGTGCCAGCAGTTACTCGAGCGAGCAGTACTTC. As protein: CASSYSSEQYF.